One sample yielded the 10 T cell receptor beta chains listed below, sequenced in a study of tumor-infiltrating lymphocytes in oesophageal squamous cell carcinoma. TCRdb passed the PCR reads through MiXCR, listing each CDR3 protein once. The sample records 9,500 to 15,000 distinct CDR3 sequences, 55% being singletons. Sequencing used esophageal tumor tissue. These TCRs come from a female donor with esophageal squamous cell carcinoma.

This clonotype was recorded a few times. The chain has TRBV7-8 and TRBJ2-3, with no clear D. Germline V gene sequence: CDR1 SGHVS, CDR2 FQNEAQ. The CDR3 has 12 residues. V lost 2 bases and J lost 6, with 6 bases in between. The CDR3 bases are TGTGCCAGCAGCTTACGGGTCGATACGCAGTATTTT. Translation gives CASSLRVDTQYF.

This sequence joins TRBV4-1 and TRBJ2-6; 8 positions match TRBD1. V was pared by 4 bases and J by 1 base, with 9 bases of the junction left unmatched. CDR1 MGHRA and CDR2 YSYEKL come from the germline V gene. The CDR3 consists of 18 residues. The CDR3 spells CASSLQPGQVSGANVLTF. The CDR3, as DNA: TGCGCCAGCAGCCTACAACCGGGACAGGTATCTGGGGCCAACGTCCTGACTTTC.

This clonotype was seen more than once but under ten times. The rearrangement uses TRBV11-2 and TRBJ2-5; D call uncertain. Germline lookup yields CDR1 SGHAT and CDR2 FQNNGV. This CDR3 comprises 12 residues. Trimming cost V 0 bases and J 1 base, with 0 bases left between them. The CDR3 loop reads CASSLDQETQYF. Here the CDR3 DNA reads TGTGCCAGCAGCTTAGACCAAGAGACCCAGTACTTC.

CDR3 loop: CAISSSGTGGSYEQYF. The CDR3 DNA reads as TGTGCCATCAGTTCATCCGGGACAGGGGGTTCCTACGAGCAGTACTTC. J is TRBJ2-1 and V is TRBV10-3; 11 bases map to TRBD1. The J call may be in error: the DNA end matches TRBJ2-7 better. This CDR3 region has 16 residues. Germline values: CDR1 ENHRY, CDR2 SYGVKD.

This clonotype is deemed large. The chain employs TRBV7-3 and TRBJ1-2; 7 nucleotides match TRBD1. The junction had 8 bases not matched to a gene; V was cut back by 0 bases and J by 4 bases. This CDR3 has 16 amino acids. Germline V gives CDR1 SGHTA, CDR2 FQGTGA. CDR3 bases: TGTGCCAGCAGCTTAACTTCGGGACAGTTCCCCTATGGCTACACCTTC. Residues: CASSLTSGQFPYGYTF. Full variable domain (outside the CDR3, taken from reference TRBV7-3 and TRBJ1-2): GAGVSQTPSNKVTEKGKYVELRCDPISGHTALYWYRQSLGQGPEFLIYFQGTGAADDSGLPNDRFFAVRPEGSVSTLKIQRTERGDSAVYLCASSLTSGQFPYGYTFGSGTRLTVV.

This chain uses TRBV7-8 with TRBJ1-4; D is unclear. V was trimmed by 3 bases and J by 0 bases, leaving 14 bases between them. Germline-derived CDR1 and CDR2 are SGHVS and FQNEAQ. The CDR3 sequence is 17 residues long. The CDR3 region is CASSFSPVEATNEKLFF. CDR3 nucleotide sequence: TGTGCCAGCAGCTTCTCCCCGGTAGAGGCAACTAATGAAAAACTGTTTTTT.

J is TRBJ2-3 and V is TRBV7-2; no reliable D call. Judging by the DNA end, TRBJ1-2 fits better; the J call may be wrong. Germline V gives CDR1 SGHTA, CDR2 FQGNSA. The CDR3 loop spans 13 amino acids. In nucleotides, the CDR3 is TGTGCCAGCAGCTTCTCGACTGACTATGGCTACACCTTC. Translation gives CASSFSTDYGYTF.

J is TRBJ2-5 and V is TRBV12-3 or TRBV12-4, with 9 bases matching TRBD2. The CDR3 loop spans 13 amino acids. The trim removed 6 bases at V and 4 bases at J, leaving 3 bases unmatched. The CDR3 bases are TGTGCCAGCAGCCTAGCGGGAAGAGAGACCCAGTACTTC. Protein: CASSLAGRETQYF.

The chain is built from TRBV24-1 and TRBJ2-7; D is unclear. The end of the DNA fits TRBJ2-1 better, so the J call may be wrong. Germline CDR1 is KGHDR and CDR2 is SFDVKD. The CDR3 spans 16 residues. CDR3 bases: TGTGCCACCAGTGATGCGTCTGGAGACAACTACAATGAGCAGTTCTTC. Translated: CATSDASGDNYNEQFF.

V usage is TRBV4-1 and J usage is TRBJ2-7; unclear D gene. Matching the DNA end better, TRBJ2-1 makes the J call doubtful. Germline assignment: CDR1 MGHRA and CDR2 YSYEKL. This CDR3 spans 17 amino acids. CDR3 residues: CASSQGLTASSYNEQFF. The CDR3 region has the DNA TGCGCCAGCAGCCAAGGTCTGACTGCAAGCTCCTACAATGAGCAGTTCTTC.